The 15 T cell receptor beta chains below come from one sample, sequenced in a study of cytomegalovirus exposure and HLA in healthy donors. Use of 60 Vbeta and 13 Jbeta primers characterized the PCR. Assay: immunoSEQ multiplex PCR; the TCRdb copy retains only in-frame clones and omits some. In the table there are 130,000 or so clones, less than 85% of which are singletons. The sample taken for sequencing was PBMCs. All receptors derive from a man between 18 and 29 years old in good health and CMV-seropositive.

This clone has a handful of counts. The chain joins TRBV7-9 to TRBJ2-5; 13 nucleotides match TRBD2. CDR1 is SEHNR and CDR2 is FQNEAQ in the germline V gene (reference sequence). The CDR3 is made up of 14 amino acids. The junction had 5 bases not matched to a gene; V was cut back by 5 bases and J by 8 bases. The chain's CDR3 is CASSQTSGGPTQYF. In DNA form, the CDR3 reads TGTGCCAGCAGCCAGACTAGCGGGGGGCCAACCCAGTACTTC.

This clone was found a few times. V usage is TRBV5-1 and J usage is TRBJ2-5, with D tentatively TRBD2 (5 bases). V was clipped by 0 bases and J by 5 bases, with 17 bases between them. The CDR3 covers 16 residues. The germline CDR1 and CDR2 sequences are SGHRS and YFSETQ. The DNA for the CDR3 is TGCGCCAGCAGCTTGGCCCCCCCAGGTACGGGGGAGACCCAGTACTTC. Its translation is CASSLAPPGTGETQYF.

A few counts support this clone. The rearrangement links TRBV6-5 to TRBJ1-1; D is uncertain. V was trimmed by 2 bases and J by 4 bases, leaving 11 bases between them. The CDR3 extends over 14 amino acids. Germline CDR1 is MNHEY and CDR2 is SVGAGI. CDR3 in DNA: TGTGCCAGCAGTTACAAGATCTCGCGCACTGAAGCTTTCTTT. This encodes CASSYKISRTEAFF.

The chain has TRBV4-1 and TRBJ2-1; 7 nucleotides agree with TRBD2. Germline V lookup: CDR1 MGHRA, CDR2 YSYEKL. This CDR3 has 19 residues. With V trimmed by 4 bases and J by 2 bases, 17 bases remained unmatched. Here the CDR3 reads CASSRETPSLAITYNEQFF. CDR3 DNA sequence: TGCGCCAGCAGCCGAGAGACCCCTTCACTAGCGATAACCTACAATGAGCAGTTCTTC.

This clone has a single count. V usage is TRBV28 and J usage is TRBJ1-5, with 8 bases identical to TRBD1. Trimming at V came to 4 bases and at J to 0 bases, leaving 11 bases not matched to a gene. Germline CDR1 and CDR2: MDHEN and SYDVKM. CDR3 length: 18 amino acids. Here the CDR3 reads CASSSPPGTGNSNQPQHF. DNA of the CDR3: TGTGCCAGCAGTTCGCCCCCCGGGACAGGAAATAGCAATCAGCCCCAGCATTTT.

The chain links TRBV27 to TRBJ2-2; weak D call: TRBD1 (6 bases). The germline CDR1 and CDR2 sequences are MNHEY and SMNVEV (reference sequence). The germline V and J ends were trimmed by 4 bases and 5 bases, with 20 bases remaining between them. The CDR3 runs to 17 residues. This CDR3 reads CASSWYGTSLGTGELFF. The CDR3 DNA is TGTGCCAGCAGTTGGTATGGGACATCCTTAGGAACCGGGGAGCTGTTTTTT.

The chain links TRBV6-4 to TRBJ2-1, with D hard to call. The CDR3 spans 14 residues. Per germline, CDR1 MRHNA and CDR2 SNTAGT. V was clipped by 0 bases and J by 4 bases, with 7 bases between them. The CDR3 nucleotides are TGTGCCAGCAGTGACTCGGCGGAGTACAATGAGCAGTTCTTC. Its translation: CASSDSAEYNEQFF.

This clone was counted a few times. The chain joins TRBV18 to TRBJ1-2; no firm D call. Germline V gene data show CDR1 as KGHSH and CDR2 as LQKENI. This CDR3 region has 13 residues. Trimming pared 5 bases from V and 3 bases from J, leaving 10 bases between. The CDR3 region is CASSSGRDYGYTF. The CDR3, as DNA: TGTGCCAGCTCATCAGGCAGAGACTATGGCTACACCTTC.

This chain links TRBV6-5 with TRBJ2-2, with D unresolved. The germline V gene encodes CDR1 MNHEY and CDR2 SVGAGI. Trimming took 6 bases from V and 6 from J, leaving 8 bases between them. This CDR3 contains 12 residues. The chain's CDR3 is CASRKEAGELFF. The CDR3 region has the DNA TGTGCCAGCAGGAAAGAGGCCGGGGAGCTGTTTTTT.

This clone was counted a few times. The chain employs TRBV28 and TRBJ2-7, with 9 bases aligning to TRBD1. The CDR3 covers 13 residues. Germline CDR1 MDHEN, CDR2 SYDVKM. The V segment lost 6 bases and the J segment 4 bases; nucleotides outside the gene matches: 4. The CDR3 sequence is CASRGQGDYEQYF. The CDR3 DNA is TGTGCCAGCAGGGGACAGGGAGATTACGAGCAGTACTTC.

V and J are TRBV19 and TRBJ1-1; D is unclear. V gave up 5 bases and J gave up 0 bases, with 10 bases separating them. The CDR3 runs to 14 residues. CDR1 is LNHDA, CDR2 SQIVND, per germline (reference sequence). CDR3 in amino acids: CASSSGSMNTEAFF. The DNA for the CDR3 is TGTGCCAGTAGTTCCGGTTCGATGAACACTGAAGCTTTCTTT.

The chain uses TRBV5-1 and TRBJ1-1, with no clear D. The germline gives CDR1 SGHRS, CDR2 YFSETQ. This CDR3 contains 16 residues. V gave up 0 bases and J gave up 2 bases, with 14 bases separating them. The CDR3 region is CASSLAVGMLNTEAFF. The CDR3 nucleotides read TGCGCCAGCAGCTTGGCCGTCGGGATGCTTAACACTGAAGCTTTCTTT.

This clone was seen more than once but under ten times. J is TRBJ2-7 and V is TRBV7-9, with 11 bases lining up with TRBD1. Losses at the gene ends were 7 bases for V and 5 bases for J; bases not matched to a gene: 7. Germline V gene sequence: CDR1 SEHNR, CDR2 FQNEAQ (reference sequence). The CDR3 contains 14 residues. The CDR3, as DNA: TGTGCCAGCACCACGCCGGGACAGGGGGACGAGCAGTACTTC. Residues: CASTTPGQGDEQYF.

This clone was detected only once. The rearrangement links TRBV4-1 to TRBJ2-7; D is unclear. The CDR3 length is 15 residues. Germline CDR1 reads MGHRA; CDR2 reads YSYEKL. V lost 0 bases, J lost 4 bases, and 13 bases lay in between. The CDR3 nucleotides read TGCGCCAGCAGCCAAGAAGACATAAAGCTTTACGAGCAGTACTTC. Residues: CASSQEDIKLYEQYF.

The chain joins TRBV5-4 to TRBJ2-6, with D unclear. V lost 0 bases and J 1 base, leaving 5 bases between the germline ends. CDR1 is SGHNT and CDR2 is YYREEE in the germline V gene (reference sequence). The CDR3 runs to 15 residues. The CDR3 spells CASSLVVSGANVLTF. DNA of the CDR3: TGTGCCAGCAGCTTGGTCGTTTCTGGGGCCAACGTCCTGACTTTC.